This record covers a single T cell receptor beta chain. Before being deemed recovered, Cohort 3 donors had two negative PCRs, clearance, or symptom resolution. Clones were sequenced by immunoSEQ multiplex PCR, and TCRdb holds only the in-frame ones, with some missing. Seen here are a few hundred thousand clones, more than 85% observed once, and the top ten hold approximately 0.99%. This entry comes from a study of blood T cell repertoires in COVID-19. Sequenced: PBMCs or T cells enriched from blood (not recorded which). The TCR originated in a woman aged 25 to 39 who had recovered from COVID-19.

CDR3 in DNA: TGTGCCACCCGATTAGTGGAGCGCGCTTTCTTT. Translation gives CATRLVERAFF. This chain connects TRBV12-3 or TRBV12-4 to TRBJ1-1; D unclear. The CDR3 consists of 11 residues. V lost 10 bases and J 11 bases, leaving 17 bases between the germline ends.